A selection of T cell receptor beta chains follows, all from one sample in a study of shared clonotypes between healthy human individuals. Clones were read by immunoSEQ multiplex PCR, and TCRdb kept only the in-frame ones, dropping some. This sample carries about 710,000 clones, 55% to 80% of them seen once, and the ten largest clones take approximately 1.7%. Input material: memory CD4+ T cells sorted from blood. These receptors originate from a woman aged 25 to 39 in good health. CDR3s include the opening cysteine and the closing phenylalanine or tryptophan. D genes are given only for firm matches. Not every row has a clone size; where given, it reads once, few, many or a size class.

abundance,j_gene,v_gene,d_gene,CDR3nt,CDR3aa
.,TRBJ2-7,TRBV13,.,TGTGCCAGCAGCCCGTTTGAGTGGCCAAAACTGGGGGAGCAGTACTTC,CASSPFEWPKLGEQYF
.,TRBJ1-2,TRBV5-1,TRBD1,TGCGCCAGCAGTCCCGGGACAGAGGGATTCTATGGCTACACCTTC,CASSPGTEGFYGYTF
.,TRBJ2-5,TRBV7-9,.,TGTGCCAGCAGCTTAGGAAACATTGGGGAGACCCAGTACTTC,CASSLGNIGETQYF
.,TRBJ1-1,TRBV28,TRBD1,TGTGCCAGCAGACCTCAGACAGGGTTCGACACTGAAGCTTTCTTT,CASRPQTGFDTEAFF
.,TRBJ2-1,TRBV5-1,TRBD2,TGCGCCAGCAGCCTGGGACTAGCGGGAAACAATGAGCAGTTCTTC,CASSLGLAGNNEQFF
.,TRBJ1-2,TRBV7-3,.,.,CASSLVGTGASRTF
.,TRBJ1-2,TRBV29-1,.,TGCAGCGTTGAAGATAGACGTAGGGGAGGCGGCTACACCTTC,CSVEDRRRGGGYTF
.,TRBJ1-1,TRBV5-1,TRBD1,TGCGCCAGCAGCTCCTGGACAGGGGCAGGGGCTGAAGCTTTCTTT,CASSSWTGAGAEAFF
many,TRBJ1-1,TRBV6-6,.,TGTGCCAGCAGGACAAACTCAGGGGACCCTGAAGCTTTCTTT,CASRTNSGDPEAFF
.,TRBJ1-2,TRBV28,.,TGTGCCAGCAGCCCCCGAGGAGCACCACTAAACTATGGCTACACCTTC,CASSPRGAPLNYGYTF
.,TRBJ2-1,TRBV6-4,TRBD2,TGTGCCAGCAGTGACGAGGGAGGGCCGGTTAATGAGCAGTTCTTC,CASSDEGGPVNEQFF
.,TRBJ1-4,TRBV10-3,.,TGTGCCATCAGTGTAGGGACGTTGACTAATGAAAAACTGTTTTTT,CAISVGTLTNEKLFF
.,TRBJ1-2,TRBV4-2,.,TGTGCCAGCAGCCCGGCTTATAGGACAATCTTAGATGGCTACACCTTC,CASSPAYRTILDGYTF
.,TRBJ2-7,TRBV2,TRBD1,TGTGCCAGCAGCGCTCCGGGACAGGCCTCTCGTGAGCAGTACTTC,CASSAPGQASREQYF
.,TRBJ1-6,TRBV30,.,TGTGCCTGGTTCCCGGGGGGCAGGGGCAATTCACCCCTCCACTTT,CAWFPGGRGNSPLHF
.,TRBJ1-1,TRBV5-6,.,TGTGCCAGCAGCTTGGTACCGACAGGCGACACTGAAGCTTTCTTT,CASSLVPTGDTEAFF
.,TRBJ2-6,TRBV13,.,TGTGCCAGCAGCTTAGTCCACTCTGGGGCCAACGTCCTGACTTTC,CASSLVHSGANVLTF
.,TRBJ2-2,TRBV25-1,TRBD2,TGTGCCAGCAGTGCACTAGCGGGGACCGGGTTCGGGGAGCTGTTTTTT,CASSALAGTGFGELFF
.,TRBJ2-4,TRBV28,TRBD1,TGTGCCAGCAGCCCAACCGTTGTGGACAGGGCGGCCAAAAACATTCAGTACTTC,CASSPTVVDRAAKNIQYF
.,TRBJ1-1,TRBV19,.,TGTGCCAGTAGTACTTCAGGGGAGGGGAGGACCACTGAAGCTTTCTTT,CASSTSGEGRTTEAFF
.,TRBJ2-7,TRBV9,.,TGTGCCAGCAGCGTGTCCAGGGACACATATAACATCTACGAGCAGTACTTC,CASSVSRDTYNIYEQYF
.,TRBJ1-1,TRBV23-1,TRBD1,TGCGCCAGCAGTTGTCCGGACAGGGTCACTGAAGCTTTCTTT,CASSCPDRVTEAFF
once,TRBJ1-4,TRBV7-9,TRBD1,TGTGCCAGCAGCTCTACAGGGGGCTTAGTAAAACTGTTTTTT,CASSSTGGLVKLFF
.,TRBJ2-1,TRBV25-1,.,TGTGCCAGCAGTGAACCCCCTCACTACAATGAGCAGTTCTTC,CASSEPPHYNEQFF
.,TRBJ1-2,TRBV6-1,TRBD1,TGTGCCAGCAGTGATCGGACAGGGCAACGGTATGGCTACACCTTC,CASSDRTGQRYGYTF
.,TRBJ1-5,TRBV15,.,TGTGCCACCAGCAGAGCGGTCGGAGGCAATCAGCCCCAGCATTTT,CATSRAVGGNQPQHF
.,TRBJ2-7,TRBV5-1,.,TGCGCCAGCAGACTAGGGGCTAGCGCTGGCGAGCAGTACTTC,CASRLGASAGEQYF
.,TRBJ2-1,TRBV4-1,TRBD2,TGCGCCAGCAGGCACCCAGCGGGGAACTCCTACAATGAGCAGTTCTTC,CASRHPAGNSYNEQFF
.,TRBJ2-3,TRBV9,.,TGTGCCAGCAGCACCCGACAGGCAGATACGCAGTATTTT,CASSTRQADTQYF